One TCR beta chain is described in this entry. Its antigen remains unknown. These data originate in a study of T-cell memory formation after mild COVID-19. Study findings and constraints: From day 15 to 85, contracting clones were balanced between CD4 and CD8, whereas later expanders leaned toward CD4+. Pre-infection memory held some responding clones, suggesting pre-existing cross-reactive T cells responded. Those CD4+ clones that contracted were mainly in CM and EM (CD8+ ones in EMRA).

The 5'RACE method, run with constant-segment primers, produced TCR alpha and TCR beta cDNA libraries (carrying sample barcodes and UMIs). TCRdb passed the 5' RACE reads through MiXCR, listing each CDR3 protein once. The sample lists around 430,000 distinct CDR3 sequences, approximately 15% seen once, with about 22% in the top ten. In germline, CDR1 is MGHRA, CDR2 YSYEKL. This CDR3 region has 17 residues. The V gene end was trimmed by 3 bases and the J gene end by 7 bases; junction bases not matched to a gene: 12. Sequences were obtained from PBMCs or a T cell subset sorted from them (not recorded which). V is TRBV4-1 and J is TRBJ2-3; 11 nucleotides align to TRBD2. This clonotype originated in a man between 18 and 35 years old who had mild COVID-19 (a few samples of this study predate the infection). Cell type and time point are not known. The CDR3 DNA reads TGCGCCAGCAGCCAGGTCCTGGGTAGCGGGGGGGCCCATACGCAGTATTTT. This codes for CASSQVLGSGGAHTQYF.